These 6 T cell receptor beta chains were all obtained from the same sample, sequenced in a study of blood T cell repertoires in COVID-19. Assay: immunoSEQ multiplex PCR; the TCRdb copy retains only in-frame clones and omits some. The profile shows some 250,000 clones, 75% to 90% of them singletons. The specimen was peripheral blood. Receptors were obtained from a man younger than 45 with active or convalescent COVID-19.

V usage is TRBV9 and J usage is TRBJ2-3; D perhaps matches TRBD1 (5 bases). The CDR3 is 16 residues long. The germline V and J ends were trimmed by 0 bases and 0 bases, with 11 bases remaining between them. Germline V gives CDR1 SGDLS, CDR2 YYNGEE. DNA for the CDR3: TGTGCCAGCAGCGTAGACGCGGACACGAGCACAGATACGCAGTATTTT. Amino acids: CASSVDADTSTDTQYF.

V usage is TRBV4-3 and J usage is TRBJ1-5; D unresolved. Germline CDR1 reads LGHNA; CDR2 reads YSLEER. V dropped 0 bases and J dropped 4 bases, with 7 bases sitting between them. The CDR3 loop spans 14 amino acids. The CDR3 reads CASSQDGRNQPQHF. CDR3 DNA sequence: TGCGCCAGCAGCCAAGATGGGCGAAATCAGCCCCAGCATTTT.

This clone was recorded a few times. V is TRBV5-1 and J is TRBJ2-7; maybe TRBD1 (6 bases). V dropped 5 bases and J dropped 3 bases, with 12 bases sitting between them. The CDR3 loop spans 13 amino acids. CDR1 is SGHRS and CDR2 is YFSETQ in the germline V gene. The CDR3 DNA reads TGCGCCAGCAGGGGACAAGAAGACTACGAGCAGTACTTC. Translated: CASRGQEDYEQYF.

The chain links TRBV3-1 (or the pseudogene TRBV3-2) to TRBJ1-2; TRBD1 aligns across 8 bases. Germline CDR1 LGHDT, CDR2 YNNKEL (reference sequence). V lost 6 bases, J lost 2 bases, and 5 bases stayed unmatched. CDR3 length: 14 amino acids. CDR3 loop: CASSLQGENYGYTF. CDR3 bases: TGTGCCAGCAGTCTACAGGGGGAAAACTATGGCTACACCTTC.

The chain uses TRBV3-1 (or the pseudogene TRBV3-2) and TRBJ1-2; the D gene is possibly TRBD1 (5 bases). V lost 4 bases, J lost 4 bases, and 16 bases lay in between. The CDR3 contains 15 residues. CDR1 is LGHDT, CDR2 YNNKEL, per germline (reference sequence). CDR3 in amino acids: CASSPGGTSGYGYTF. CDR3 in DNA: TGTGCCAGCAGCCCTGGGGGGACCTCGGGCTATGGCTACACCTTC.

This clone was detected only once. V gene TRBV27 combines with J gene TRBJ1-5; the match to TRBD1 covers 8 bases. This CDR3 spans 17 amino acids. The V and J ends lost 0 bases and 1 base, in that order; junction bases with no gene match: 5. Germline V lookup: CDR1 MNHEY, CDR2 SMNVEV (reference sequence). As DNA, the CDR3 is TGTGCCAGCAGTTTATCGGTGGACAGGGTGAGCAATCAGCCCCAGCATTTT. This gives the protein CASSLSVDRVSNQPQHF.